This record covers a single TCR beta chain. Its cognate antigen is unknown. TCRdb's table, derived via immunoSEQ multiplex PCR, lists solely in-frame clones and lacks some. The table lists over 8,500 clones, 60% to 75% of them singletons. These data belong to a study of regulatory dendritic cells for organ transplantation. Overall study results and limits: Regulatory dendritic cells appeared to expand memory CD8+ clones less than mature ones.

Allogeneic regulatory or mature dendritic cells were co-cultured for roughly five days with CFSE-labeled sorted T cells at 1:10. Naive CD45RA+ and memory CD45RO+ CD4+ or CD8+ T cells were FACS-sorted. Germline values: CDR1 SGHNT, CDR2 YYREEE (reference sequence). This CDR3 contains 14 residues. V dropped 4 bases and J dropped 2; count of bases not matched to a gene: 6. The sequence was obtained from a human donor in good health. The genes are TRBV5-4 and TRBJ2-7, with 7 bases identical to TRBD1. The sample taken for sequencing was memory CD4+ T cells from blood cultured with regulatory dendritic cells. Subset here: CD45RO+ memory T cells. The CDR3 loop reads CASSPGQLPYEQYF. CDR3 bases: TGTGCCAGCAGCCCGGGACAGCTCCCCTACGAGCAGTACTTC.